What follows are 3 T cell receptor beta chains derived from one specimen sequenced in a study of Ad26.COV2.S vaccination and SARS-CoV-2 variants. Sequencing used immunoSEQ multiplex PCR; TCRdb keeps in-frame clones, though not all of them. Among about 390,000 clones, about 85% were seen once, and the ten largest hold roughly 3.2%. The treatment is: some 20 received Ad26.COV2.S at low or high dose, single or two shots; 5 received placebo; per-sample allocation not given. Collection of samples fell on day 63 after the first vaccine or placebo injection. The starting material was peripheral blood, obtained in a trial of Ad26.COV2.S vaccine versus placebo. The receptor source for this set is a person aged 18-65 years who received the Ad26.COV2.S COVID-19 vaccine or a placebo.

CDR3 amino acids: CATSRQADTQYF. The CDR3 DNA is TGTGCCACCAGCAGACAGGCAGATACGCAGTATTTT. The chain has TRBV15 and TRBJ2-3; no clear D gene. The V end lost 2 bases, the J end lost 4 bases, and 4 bases lay between the germline ends. The CDR3 spans 12 residues. Germline CDR1 is LNHNV and CDR2 is YYDKDF (reference sequence).

The rearrangement uses TRBV12-3 or TRBV12-4 and TRBJ2-2; D is undetermined. The CDR3 loop spans 13 amino acids. V lost 6 bases and J lost 4, with 9 bases in between. DNA for the CDR3: TGTGCCAGCAGCCAAGATGGCACCGGGGAGCTGTTTTTT. It encodes CASSQDGTGELFF.

This chain uses TRBV4-1 with TRBJ1-1; TRBD1 matches at 7 bases. This CDR3 comprises 16 residues. Unmatched junction bases numbered 6, after V lost 1 base and J lost 1 base. Germline CDR1 and CDR2: MGHRA and YSYEKL. The CDR3 here is CASSQGRQGSNTEAFF. The DNA for the CDR3 is TGCGCCAGCAGCCAAGGCCGACAGGGTTCGAACACTGAAGCTTTCTTT.